This T cell receptor beta chain came from a study of shared clonotypes between healthy human individuals. The CDR3 runs to 14 residues. Germline V gives CDR1 SGHDN, CDR2 FVKESK. Trimming cost V 4 bases and J 4 bases, with 13 bases left between them. Assay used: immunoSEQ multiplex PCR; TCRdb lists only in-frame clones, some missing. The sample records around 980,000 clones, 75% to 80% being singletons. Sample: memory CD4+ T cells from PBMCs. Specified subset: CD45RA-negative fraction. This TCR derives from a man in his late teens or twenties in good health. Some clones in this sample may be carry-over from other donors' samples. The genes are TRBV14 and TRBJ1-1; possible D gene TRBD1, 5 bases. The CDR3 here is CASSPSWDGTEAFF. CDR3 nucleotide sequence: TGTGCCAGCAGCCCCTCCTGGGACGGCACTGAAGCTTTCTTT.